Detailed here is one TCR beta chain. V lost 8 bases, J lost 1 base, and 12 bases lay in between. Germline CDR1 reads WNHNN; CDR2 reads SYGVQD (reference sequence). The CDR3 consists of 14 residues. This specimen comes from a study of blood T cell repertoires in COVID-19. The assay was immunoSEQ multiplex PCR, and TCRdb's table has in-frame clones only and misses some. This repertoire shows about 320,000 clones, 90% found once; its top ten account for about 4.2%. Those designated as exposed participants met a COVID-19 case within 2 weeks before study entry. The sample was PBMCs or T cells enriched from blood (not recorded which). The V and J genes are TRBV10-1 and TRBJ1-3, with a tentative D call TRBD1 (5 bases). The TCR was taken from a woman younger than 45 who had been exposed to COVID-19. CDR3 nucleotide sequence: TGCGCCAGCCCAGGGCCCTTATCTGGAAACACCATATATTTT. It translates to CASPGPLSGNTIYF.